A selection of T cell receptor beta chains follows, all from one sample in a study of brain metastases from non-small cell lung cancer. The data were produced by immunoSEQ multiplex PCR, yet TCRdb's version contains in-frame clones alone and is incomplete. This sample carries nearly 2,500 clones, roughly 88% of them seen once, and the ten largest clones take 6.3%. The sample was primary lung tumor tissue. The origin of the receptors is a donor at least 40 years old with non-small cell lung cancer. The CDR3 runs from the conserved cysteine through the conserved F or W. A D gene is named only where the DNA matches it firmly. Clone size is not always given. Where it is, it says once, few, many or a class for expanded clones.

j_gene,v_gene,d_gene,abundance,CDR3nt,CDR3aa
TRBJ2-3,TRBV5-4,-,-,TGTGCCAGCAGCCCGACAGGCGATACTAGCACAGATACGCAGTATTTT,CASSPTGDTSTDTQYF
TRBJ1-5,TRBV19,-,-,TGTGCCAGTAGCCCGACAGAGGATCAGCCCCAGCATTTT,CASSPTEDQPQHF
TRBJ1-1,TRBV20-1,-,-,TGCAGTGCTGGGCGAGAAGCTTTCTTT,CSAGREAFF
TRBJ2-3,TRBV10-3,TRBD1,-,TGTGCCACCGCCCTAGGACAGGGGGTTGATACGCAGTATTTT,CATALGQGVDTQYF
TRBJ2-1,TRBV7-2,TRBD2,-,TGTGCCAGCAGTCAGGATCCACTAGCGGCCTACAATGAGCAGTTCTTC,CASSQDPLAAYNEQFF
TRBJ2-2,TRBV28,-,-,TGTGCCAGCAAAACAACGAACACCGGGGAGCTGTTTTTT,CASKTTNTGELFF
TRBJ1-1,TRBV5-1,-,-,TGCGCCAGCAGCTTGGCCGGGGCCTCGAACACTGAAGCTTTCTTT,CASSLAGASNTEAFF
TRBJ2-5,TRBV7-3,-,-,TGTGCCAGCAGCTCTATCGGACAGACGGAGACCCAGTACTTC,CASSSIGQTETQYF
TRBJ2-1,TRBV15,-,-,TGTGCCACAGGAATCGACGGTGAGCAGTTCTTC,CATGIDGEQFF
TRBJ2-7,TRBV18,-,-,TGTGCCAGCTCATCCGACCTCTCCGACGAGCAGTACTTC,CASSSDLSDEQYF
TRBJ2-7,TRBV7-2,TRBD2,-,TGTGCCAGCAGCTCCTTGGGGGTAGCGGGAGGTCAGGAGCAGTACTTC,CASSSLGVAGGQEQYF
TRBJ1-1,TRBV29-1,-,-,TGCAGCGTTGGTGGGGGCATGAACACTGAAGCTTTCTTT,CSVGGGMNTEAFF
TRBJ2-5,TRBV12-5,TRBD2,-,TGTGCTAGTGTCCCCGGGCTAGCGGGGCAAGAGACCCAGTACTTC,CASVPGLAGQETQYF
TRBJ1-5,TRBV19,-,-,TGTGCCAGCCGGGGTTCTTCGTCTAGCAATCAGCCCCAGCATTTT,CASRGSSSSNQPQHF
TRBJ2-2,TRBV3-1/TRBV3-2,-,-,TGTGCCAGCAGCCCCCGACTGGGTACCGGGGAGCTGTTTTTT,CASSPRLGTGELFF
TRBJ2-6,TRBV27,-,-,TGTGTCAGCAGTACAGGGAGGCTCTCTGGGGCCAACGTCCTGACTTTC,CVSSTGRLSGANVLTF
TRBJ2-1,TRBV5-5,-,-,TGTGCCAGCAGCTCGAATCGGGTGGCCGAGTCCTACAATGAGCAGTTCTTC,CASSSNRVAESYNEQFF
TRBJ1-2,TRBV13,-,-,TGTGCCAGCAGCTCCGGCGCGGGGGATGGCTACACCTTC,CASSSGAGDGYTF
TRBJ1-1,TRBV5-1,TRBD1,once,TGCGCCAGCAGCGTTCAACAGGGGGTCGGAACTGAAGCTTTCTTT,CASSVQQGVGTEAFF
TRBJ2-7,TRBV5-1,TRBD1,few,TGCGCCAGCAGCCCGGGACAGATCGAGCAGTACTTC,CASSPGQIEQYF
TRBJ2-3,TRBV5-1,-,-,TGCGCCAGCAGCCTCGGGGTTATAACAGATACGCAGTATTTT,CASSLGVITDTQYF
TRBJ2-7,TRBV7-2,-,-,TGTGCCAGCAGCTTAGGTCCCTACGGGATTAACTCCTACGAGCAGTACTTC,CASSLGPYGINSYEQYF
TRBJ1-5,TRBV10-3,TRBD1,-,TGTGCCACCGGGACAGATAATCAGCCCCAGCATTTT,CATGTDNQPQHF
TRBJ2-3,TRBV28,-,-,TGTGCCAGCGGAACACTCTGGGGCACAGATACGCAGTATTTT,CASGTLWGTDTQYF
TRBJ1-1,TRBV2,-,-,TGTGCCAGCAGCGGAGTCACTGAAGCTTTCTTT,CASSGVTEAFF
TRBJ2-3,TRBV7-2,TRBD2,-,TGTGCCAGCAGCTTAGCTCCCCTCGGGGGAGGGGACACAGATACGCAGTATTTT,CASSLAPLGGGDTDTQYF
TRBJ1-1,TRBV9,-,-,TGTGCCAGCAGCGTAGATAGCGGGGTGAACACTGAAGCTTTCTTT,CASSVDSGVNTEAFF
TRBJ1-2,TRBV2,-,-,TGTGCCAGCACTCGGGGGGTCTATGGCTACACCTTC,CASTRGVYGYTF
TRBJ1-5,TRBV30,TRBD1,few,TGTGCCTGGGACAGGGGATATAGCAATCAGCCCCAGCATTTT,CAWDRGYSNQPQHF
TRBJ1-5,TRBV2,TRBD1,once,TGTGCCAGCAGTCCACCGGGACAGCCTCAGCCCCAGCATTTT,CASSPPGQPQPQHF
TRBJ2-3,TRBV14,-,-,TGTGCCAGCAGCGGGGACTTCCCTTACACAGATACACAGTATTTT,CASSGDFPYTDTQYF
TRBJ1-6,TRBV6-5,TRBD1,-,TGTGCCAGCAGGATCTTAGGGGGCCGGAATTCACCCCTCCACTTT,CASRILGGRNSPLHF
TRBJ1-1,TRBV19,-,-,TGTGCCAGTAGTATCGGGACTACCACTGAAGCTTTCTTT,CASSIGTTTEAFF
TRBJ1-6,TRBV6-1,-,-,TGTGCCAGCAGTGAAATGATGGGATTTAATTCACCCCTCCACTTT,CASSEMMGFNSPLHF
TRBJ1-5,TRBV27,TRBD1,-,TGTGCCAGTGGACAGGGCGATCAGCCCCAGCATTTT,CASGQGDQPQHF